Presented here are 13 T cell receptor beta chains from one specimen sequenced in a study of regulatory T cells in long-lasting Graves disease. As for time point: newly diagnosed GD, antithyroid drugs for less than 3 months. After RNA was extracted from PBMCs, the TCR library was made from it. For TCR beta, libraries came from iRepertoire HTBI primers and Arm-PCR of CDR3 regions. One entry per CDR3 protein, called by TCRdb with MiXCR from the multiplex PCR reads. In the table there are under 500,000 distinct CDR3 sequences, roughly 15% of which are singletons. This same sample was also part of a study on T cells in Graves' hyperthyroidism and ophthalmopathy.

The sequenced sample was peripheral blood mononuclear cells (PBMCs), obtained at new diagnosis, from a patient treated with antithyroid drugs. The receptors shown here come from a woman under 40 with Graves disease.

The V gene is TRBV4-1, the J gene TRBJ2-2, with TRBD2 matching 15 bases. The V segment lost 0 bases and the J segment 3 bases; nucleotides outside the gene matches: 8. The CDR3 runs 20 residues. Looked up from germline, CDR1 is MGHRA and CDR2 is YSYEKL. Here the CDR3 DNA reads TGCGCCAGCAGCCAAGATCGGACTAGCGGGAGGGCCTTGTACACCGGGGAGCTGTTTTTT. Protein product: CASSQDRTSGRALYTGELFF.

This clonotype was counted between two and nine times. The chain combines TRBV10-3 with TRBJ1-6, with 10 bases identical to TRBD1. The germline gives CDR1 ENHRY, CDR2 SYGVKD. The V and J ends lost 7 bases and 10 bases, in that order; junction bases with no gene match: 7. The CDR3 length is 14 residues. The CDR3 nucleotides read TGTGCCATCAATTCCGGGACAGGGGAATCACCCCTCCACTTT. This gives the protein CAINSGTGESPLHF.

This clonotype was found many times. This chain uses TRBV11-2 with TRBJ2-3; D ambiguous. The length of the CDR3 is 11 residues. V gave up 4 bases and J gave up 3 bases, with 2 bases separating them. CDR1 and CDR2 from the germline V gene are SGHAT and FQNNGV. The CDR3 sequence: CASSWTDTQYF. As DNA, the CDR3 is TGTGCCAGCAGCTGGACAGATACGCAGTATTTT.

This clonotype was observed at least ten times. The genes are TRBV5-1 and TRBJ2-7; D might be TRBD1 or TRBD2, each matching 6 bases. The CDR3 contains 14 residues. Germline-derived CDR1 and CDR2 are SGHRS and YFSETQ. Trimming took 1 base from V and 4 from J, leaving 12 bases between them. CDR3 protein: CASSLWGAEYEQYF. The CDR3 DNA reads TGCGCCAGCAGCTTGTGGGGGGCGGAGTACGAGCAGTACTTC.

This clonotype was seen more than once but under ten times. This sequence joins TRBV28 and TRBJ2-2; D not resolved. Germline V CDR1 and CDR2: MDHEN, SYDVKM. CDR3 length equals 12 residues. In nucleotides, the CDR3 is TGTCAGGCGGCATCGAACACCGGGGAGCTGTTTTTT. Its translation is CQAASNTGELFF.

V and J are TRBV28 and TRBJ2-5, with unresolved D. V lost 5 bases to trimming and J lost 2 bases, with 15 bases between them. CDR3 length: 15 residues. Germline values: CDR1 MDHEN, CDR2 SYDVKM. In DNA form, the CDR3 reads TGTGCCAGCAGTGGGGAAGGGCAGAGACAAGAGACCCAGTACTTC. It yields the protein CASSGEGQRQETQYF.

This clonotype has at least ten counts. The chain employs TRBV9 and TRBJ2-7; 11 bases line up with TRBD2. This CDR3 has 16 amino acids. V shed 1 base and J 5 bases; nucleotides not matched to a gene: 8. Germline loops: CDR1 SGDLS, CDR2 YYNGEE. CDR3 loop: CASSVFLAGGRDEQYF. The DNA of the CDR3 is TGTGCCAGCAGCGTATTCCTAGCGGGAGGCCGCGACGAGCAGTACTTC.

This clonotype has at least ten counts. The chain is built from TRBV5-1 and TRBJ1-2; D is uncertain. Trimming pared 0 bases from V and 2 bases from J, leaving 8 bases between. CDR3 length equals 14 residues. CDR1 SGHRS and CDR2 YFSETQ come from the germline V gene. The CDR3 is CASSLDGRNYGYTF. DNA of the CDR3: TGCGCCAGCAGCTTGGATGGCAGAAACTATGGCTACACCTTC.

This clonotype was picked up a small number of times. V and J are TRBV25-1 and TRBJ1-6; D is ambiguous. The CDR3 extends over 14 amino acids. Germline lookup yields CDR1 MGHDK and CDR2 SYGVNS. The V end lost 5 bases, the J end lost 8 bases, and 13 bases lay between the germline ends. The CDR3 protein is CASSIGPWDSPLHF. Here the CDR3 DNA reads TGTGCCAGCAGTATCGGGCCTTGGGATTCACCCCTCCACTTT.

The V gene is TRBV20-1, the J gene TRBJ2-1; no firm D call. V was trimmed by 1 base and J by 8 bases, leaving 18 bases between them. This CDR3 is 15 amino acids long. CDR1 DFQATT and CDR2 SNEGSKA come from the germline V gene (reference sequence). The CDR3 spells CSARAPIMASDEQFF. The CDR3 region has the DNA TGCAGTGCTAGAGCGCCTATAATGGCCAGCGATGAGCAGTTCTTC.

Note on this clonotype: This may come from a read error, since a much larger clone is one base off. The chain employs TRBV29-1 and TRBJ2-7; 7 bases are a match to TRBD1. The germline gives CDR1 SQVTM, CDR2 ANQGSEA. The V and J ends lost 7 bases and 6 bases, in that order; junction bases with no gene match: 15. The CDR3 is 14 amino acids. The DNA for the CDR3 is TGCAGCGCTATGGACAGGCGCCCCTCCGGCGAGCAGTACTTC. This translates into CSAMDRRPSGEQYF.

This clonotype was counted ten times or more. Given a much more abundant clone one base away, this may be a read error. The chain carries TRBV28 and TRBJ2-7; D is unclear. Germline CDR1 MDHEN, CDR2 SYDVKM. Trimming took 2 bases from V and 1 from J, leaving 3 bases between them. This CDR3 region has 12 residues. This CDR3 is CASSLRSYEQYF. The CDR3 bases are TGTGCCAGCAGTTTAAGGTCCTACGAGCAGTACTTC.

In the case of this clonotype: A much larger clone is a single base away; this may be a read error. V is TRBV6-2 or TRBV6-3 and J is TRBJ2-7; 9 bases align to TRBD2. The length of the CDR3 is 14 residues. Germline V gene data show CDR1 as MNHEY and CDR2 as SVGEGT. The J segment lost 5 bases and the V segment lost 8 bases, leaving 10 bases of the junction unmatched. The CDR3 DNA reads TGTGCCAGCGGTAGACTAGCGGAGGCCCACGAGCAGTACTTC. Protein sequence: CASGRLAEAHEQYF.